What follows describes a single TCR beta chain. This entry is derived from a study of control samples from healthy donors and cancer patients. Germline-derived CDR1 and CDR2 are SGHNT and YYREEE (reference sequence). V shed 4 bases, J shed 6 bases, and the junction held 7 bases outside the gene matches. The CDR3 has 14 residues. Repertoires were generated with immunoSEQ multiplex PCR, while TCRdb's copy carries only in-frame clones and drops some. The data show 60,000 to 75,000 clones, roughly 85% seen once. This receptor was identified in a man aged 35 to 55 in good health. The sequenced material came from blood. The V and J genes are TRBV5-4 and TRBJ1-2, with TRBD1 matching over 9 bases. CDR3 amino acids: CASSPTGGRHGYTF. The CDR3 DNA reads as TGTGCCAGCAGCCCCACAGGGGGCAGGCATGGCTACACCTTC. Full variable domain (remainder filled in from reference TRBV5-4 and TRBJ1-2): ETGVTQSPTHLIKTRGQQVTLRCSSQSGHNTVSWYQQALGQGPQFIFQYYREEENGRGNFPPRFSGLQFPNYSSELNVNALELDDSALYLCASSPTGGRHGYTFGSGTRLTVV.